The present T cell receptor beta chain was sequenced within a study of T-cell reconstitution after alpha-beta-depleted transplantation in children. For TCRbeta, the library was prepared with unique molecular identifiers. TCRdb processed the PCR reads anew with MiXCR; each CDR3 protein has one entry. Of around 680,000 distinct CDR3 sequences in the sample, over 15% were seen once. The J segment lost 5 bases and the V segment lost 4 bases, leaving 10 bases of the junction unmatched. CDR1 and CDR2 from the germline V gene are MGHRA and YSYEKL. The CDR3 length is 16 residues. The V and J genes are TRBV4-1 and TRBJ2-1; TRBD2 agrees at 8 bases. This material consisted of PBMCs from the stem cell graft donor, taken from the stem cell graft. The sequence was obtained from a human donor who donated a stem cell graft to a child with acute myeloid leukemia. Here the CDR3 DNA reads TGCGCCAGCAGCCCCCTGGGAGCGGGGGACCACAATGAGCAGTTCTTC. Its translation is CASSPLGAGDHNEQFF.